This T cell receptor beta chain was captured in a study of blood T cell repertoires in COVID-19. Across the whole study: The United States, Italy and Spain were the sources of the acute and convalescent COVID-19 samples. Sources were T cells, B-cell-depleted T cells, or PBMCs; the material itself was cDNA or gDNA.

Between the trimmed V and J ends, which lost 0 bases and 0 bases, there was a span of 6 bases. Germline loops: CDR1 LGHDT, CDR2 YNNKEL (reference sequence). This CDR3 comprises 15 residues. Authors' methods: For nucleated cells, counts were estimated from reference gene primer amplification. TCRdb keeps only in-frame clones here, not all; method: immunoSEQ multiplex PCR. The DNA was the basis for D and trimming; V, J and clone size are from that table. The data contain over 75,000 clones, more than 80% of them singletons. The specimen sequenced was peripheral blood. This rearrangement joins TRBV3-1 (or the pseudogene TRBV3-2) to TRBJ2-1; no firm D call. The TCR sequence derives from a woman between 70 and 85 years old with acute or convalescent COVID-19. CDR3 DNA: TGTGCCAGCAGCCAAGATCTCCTCTCCTACAATGAGCAGTTCTTC. Protein: CASSQDLLSYNEQFF.